These T cell receptor beta chains were read from a single sample in a study of blood T cell repertoires in COVID-19. Repertoires were generated with immunoSEQ multiplex PCR, while TCRdb's copy carries only in-frame clones and drops some. The sample records approximately 240,000 clones, about nine tenths being singletons. The sequencing sample was made of PBMCs or T cells enriched from blood (not recorded which). The receptor source for this set is a woman aged 45-60 years in a cohort exposed to, infected with or recovered from COVID-19 (not recorded which). Each CDR3 is given with its conserved first and last residue. A D gene is named only where the DNA matches it firmly. Clone size is not always given. Where it is, it says once, few, many or a class for expanded clones.

abundance	d_gene	v_gene	j_gene	CDR3aa	CDR3nt
-	-	TRBV5-1	TRBJ2-2	CASSFGHDNTGELFF	TGCGCCAGCAGCTTCGGACATGATAACACCGGGGAGCTGTTTTTT
-	-	TRBV15	TRBJ1-6	CATSRSRGGSYNSPLHF	TGTGCCACCAGCAGATCACGGGGGGGGTCCTATAATTCACCCCTCCACTTT
-	TRBD1	TRBV4-3	TRBJ1-2	CASSRDRVMGGYGYTF	TGCGCCAGCAGCCGGGACAGGGTTATGGGAGGCTATGGCTACACCTTC
-	-	TRBV4-3	TRBJ2-2	CASSQELPNTGELFF	TGCGCCAGCAGCCAAGAACTTCCGAACACCGGGGAGCTGTTTTTT
-	-	TRBV7-9	TRBJ1-1	CASSLGNPGDTEAFF	TGTGCCAGCAGCTTGGGAAATCCCGGGGACACTGAAGCTTTCTTT
once	-	TRBV19	TRBJ2-4	CASSIGRLVRWNIQYF	TGTGCCAGTAGTATAGGCCGACTAGTCCGATGGAACATTCAGTACTTC
-	TRBD1	TRBV27	TRBJ2-7	CASRADRGIYEQYF	TGTGCCAGCAGGGCGGACAGGGGTATCTACGAGCAGTACTTC
-	TRBD2	TRBV25-1	TRBJ2-3	CASSELGGFSTDTQYF	TGTGCCAGCAGTGAATTGGGGGGGTTCTCCACAGATACGCAGTATTTT
-	TRBD2	TRBV12-3/TRBV12-4	TRBJ2-1	CASRGTIYGEQFF	TGTGCCAGCAGGGGGACTATTTATGGTGAGCAGTTCTTC
once	-	TRBV21-1	TRBJ1-1	CASIREPDRGRGGTEAFF	TGTGCCAGCATCCGAGAGCCGGACAGGGGGCGCGGGGGCACTGAAGCTTTCTTT
few	TRBD1	TRBV11-1	TRBJ1-1	CASSSTGGNTEAFF	TGTGCCAGCAGCTCCACAGGGGGGAACACTGAAGCTTTCTTT
-	TRBD2	TRBV5-8	TRBJ2-1	CASSFGRGLADYNEQFF	TGTGCCAGCAGCTTTGGGCGGGGACTAGCGGACTACAATGAGCAGTTCTTC
-	-	TRBV4-3	TRBJ2-7	CASSRAGSYEQYF	TGCGCCAGCAGTAGGGCGGGCTCCTACGAGCAGTACTTC
-	-	TRBV7-2	TRBJ1-1	CASSQTVLNTEAFF	TGTGCCAGCAGCCAGACAGTTCTGAACACTGAAGCTTTCTTT
-	TRBD2	TRBV5-1	TRBJ2-3	CASSLPGTSGGSSTDTQYF	TGCGCCAGCAGCTTGCCCGGGACTAGCGGGGGGAGTAGCACAGATACGCAGTATTTT
once	TRBD1	TRBV6-6	TRBJ1-4	CASSQDGQGHEKLFF	TGTGCCAGCTCACAGGATGGACAGGGACATGAAAAACTGTTTTTT
-	TRBD2	TRBV7-3	TRBJ2-4	CASSSPTSGGAKNIQYF	TGTGCCAGCAGCTCGCCAACTAGCGGGGGGGCCAAAAACATTCAGTACTTC
-	-	TRBV19	TRBJ1-2	CASSVRGGYTF	TGTGCCAGTAGCGTAAGAGGCGGCTACACCTTC
-	-	TRBV7-2	TRBJ2-1	CASKQRQGNDEQFF	TGTGCCAGCAAACAAAGGCAGGGGAACGATGAGCAGTTCTTC
-	TRBD1	TRBV6-2/TRBV6-3	TRBJ2-7	CASSPGTGFPYEQYF	TGTGCCAGCAGTCCCGGGACAGGGTTCCCTTACGAGCAGTACTTC
-	-	TRBV6-6	TRBJ2-3	CASTPPAGFTQYF	TGTGCCAGCACCCCGCCAGCGGGTTTTACGCAGTATTTT
-	TRBD1	TRBV9	TRBJ1-1	CASSASARTGREAFF	TGTGCCAGCAGCGCCAGCGCCAGGACAGGACGTGAAGCTTTCTTT